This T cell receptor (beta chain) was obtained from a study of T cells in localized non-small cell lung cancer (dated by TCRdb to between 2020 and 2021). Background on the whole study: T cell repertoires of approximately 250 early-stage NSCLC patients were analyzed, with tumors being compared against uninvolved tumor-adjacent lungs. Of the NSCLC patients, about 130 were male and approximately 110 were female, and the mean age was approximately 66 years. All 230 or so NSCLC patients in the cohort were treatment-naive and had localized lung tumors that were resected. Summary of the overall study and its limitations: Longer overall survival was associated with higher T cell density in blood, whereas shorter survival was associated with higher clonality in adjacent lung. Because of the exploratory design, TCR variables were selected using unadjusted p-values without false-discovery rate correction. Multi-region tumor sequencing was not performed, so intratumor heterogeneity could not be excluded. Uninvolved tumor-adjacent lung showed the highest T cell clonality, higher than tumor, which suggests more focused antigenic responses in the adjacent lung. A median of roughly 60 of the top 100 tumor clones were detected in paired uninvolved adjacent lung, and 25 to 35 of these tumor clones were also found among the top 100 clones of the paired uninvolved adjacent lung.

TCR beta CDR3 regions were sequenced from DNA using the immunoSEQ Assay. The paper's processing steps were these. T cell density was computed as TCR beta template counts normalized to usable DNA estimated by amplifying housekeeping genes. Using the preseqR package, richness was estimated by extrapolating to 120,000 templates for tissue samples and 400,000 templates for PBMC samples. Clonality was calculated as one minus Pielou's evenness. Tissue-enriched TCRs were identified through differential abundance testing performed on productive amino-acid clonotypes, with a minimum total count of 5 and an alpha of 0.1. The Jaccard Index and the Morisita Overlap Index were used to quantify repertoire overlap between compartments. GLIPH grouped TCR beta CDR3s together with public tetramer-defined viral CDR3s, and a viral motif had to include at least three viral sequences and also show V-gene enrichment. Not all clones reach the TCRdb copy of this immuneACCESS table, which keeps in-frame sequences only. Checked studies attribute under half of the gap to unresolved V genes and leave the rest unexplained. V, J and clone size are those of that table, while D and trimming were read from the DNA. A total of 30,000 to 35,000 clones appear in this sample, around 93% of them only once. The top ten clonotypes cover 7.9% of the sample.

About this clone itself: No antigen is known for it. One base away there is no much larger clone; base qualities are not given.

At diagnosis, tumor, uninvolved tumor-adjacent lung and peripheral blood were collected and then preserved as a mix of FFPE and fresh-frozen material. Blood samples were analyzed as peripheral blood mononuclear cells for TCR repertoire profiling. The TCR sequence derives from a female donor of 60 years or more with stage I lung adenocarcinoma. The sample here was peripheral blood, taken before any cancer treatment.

DNA sequence: TGCGCCAGCAGCCAAGATAGAGGAACAGTAGAAGTACCAGATACGCAGTATTTT. Translation gives CASSQDRGTVEVPDTQYF. The rearrangement combines TRBV4-3 with TRBJ2-3; the D gene is not confidently resolved. CDR1 and CDR2 were assigned from the germline V gene as LGHNA and YSLEER. The junction carries 20 bases between V and J, which are trimmed by 0 bases and 4 bases respectively. The CDR3 has 18 amino acids, counting the end cysteine and phenylalanine. The DNA shown is the 54-base CDR3, in frame from base 1.